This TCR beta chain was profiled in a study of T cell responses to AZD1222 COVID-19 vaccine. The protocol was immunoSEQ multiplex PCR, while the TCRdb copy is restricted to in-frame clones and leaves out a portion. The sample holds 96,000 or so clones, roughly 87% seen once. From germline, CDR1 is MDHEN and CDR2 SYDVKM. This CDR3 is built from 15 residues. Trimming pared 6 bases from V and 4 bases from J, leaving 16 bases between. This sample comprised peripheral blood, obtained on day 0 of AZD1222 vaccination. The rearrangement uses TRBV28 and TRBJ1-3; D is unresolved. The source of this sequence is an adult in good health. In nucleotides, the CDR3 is TGTGCCAGCAGCTCACCCGGGAAATCCGGAAACACCATATATTTT. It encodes CASSSPGKSGNTIYF.